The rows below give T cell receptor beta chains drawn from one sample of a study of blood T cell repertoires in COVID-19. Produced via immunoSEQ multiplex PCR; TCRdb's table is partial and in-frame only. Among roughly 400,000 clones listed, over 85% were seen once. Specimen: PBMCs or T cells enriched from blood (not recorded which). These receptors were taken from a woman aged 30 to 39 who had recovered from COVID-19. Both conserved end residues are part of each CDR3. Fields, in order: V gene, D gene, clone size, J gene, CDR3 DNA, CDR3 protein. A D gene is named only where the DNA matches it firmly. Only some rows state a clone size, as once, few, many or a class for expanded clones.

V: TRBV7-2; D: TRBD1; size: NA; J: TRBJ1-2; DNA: TGTGCCAGCAGCTTAGAGTCCACAGGGGGTGGCTACACCTTC; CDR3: CASSLESTGGGYTF
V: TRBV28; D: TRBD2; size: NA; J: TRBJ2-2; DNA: TGTGCCAGCAGTCGGACTAGCGGGAATGCACTCGGGGAGCTGTTTTTT; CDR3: CASSRTSGNALGELFF
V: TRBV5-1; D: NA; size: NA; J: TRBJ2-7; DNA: TGCGCCAGCAGCTTGGGCCAGGGACACTCCTACGAGCAGTACTTC; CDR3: CASSLGQGHSYEQYF
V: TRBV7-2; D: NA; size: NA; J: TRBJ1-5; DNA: TGTGCCAGCAGCATCAGGGGTGGCGGCAATCAGCCCCAGCATTTT; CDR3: CASSIRGGGNQPQHF
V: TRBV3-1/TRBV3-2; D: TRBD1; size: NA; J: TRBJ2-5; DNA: TGTGCCAGCAGCCACCGCGGGACAGGGGTGTTGGTCCGAGAGACCCAGTACTTC; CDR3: CASSHRGTGVLVRETQYF
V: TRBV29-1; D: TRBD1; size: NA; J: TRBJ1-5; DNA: TGCAGCGTAAGAACAGGGGGCAATCAGCCCCAGCATTTT; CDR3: CSVRTGGNQPQHF
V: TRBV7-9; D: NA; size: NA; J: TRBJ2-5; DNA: TGTGCCAGCAGCCCCCAGGGGCTCGAGACCCAGTACTTC; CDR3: CASSPQGLETQYF
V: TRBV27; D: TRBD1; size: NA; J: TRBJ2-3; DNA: TGTGCCAGCAGTTTATTAGGTGGGACAGGGAAGGGTACAGATACGCAGTATTTT; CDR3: CASSLLGGTGKGTDTQYF
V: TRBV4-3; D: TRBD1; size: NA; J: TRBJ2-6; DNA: TGCGCCAGCAGCCCGACAGGGACCTCCTCTGGGGCCAACGTCCTGACTTTC; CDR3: CASSPTGTSSGANVLTF
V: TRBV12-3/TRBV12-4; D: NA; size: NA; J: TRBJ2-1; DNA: TGTGCCAGCAGCCTGGGCCCAATCCCGTTCTTC; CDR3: CASSLGPIPFF
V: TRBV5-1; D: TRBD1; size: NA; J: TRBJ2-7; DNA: TGCGCCAGCAGCCCCGGACAGGGGGCATACGAGCAGTACTTC; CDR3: CASSPGQGAYEQYF
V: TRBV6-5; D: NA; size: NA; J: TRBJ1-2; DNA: TGTGCCTGCCCGGGGGTGTACTATGGCTACACCTTC; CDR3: CACPGVYYGYTF
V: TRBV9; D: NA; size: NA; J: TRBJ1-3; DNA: TGTGCCAGCAGCGTACAGGGCCACTCTGGAAACACCATATATTTT; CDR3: CASSVQGHSGNTIYF
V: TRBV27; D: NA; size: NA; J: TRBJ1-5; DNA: TGTGCCAGCAGTTTATTTACCTCAGGACAGCCCCAGCATTTT; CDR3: CASSLFTSGQPQHF
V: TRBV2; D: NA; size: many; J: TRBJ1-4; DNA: TGTGCCAGCATAGTCGGTAGTCAGCGTAATGAAAAACTGTTTTTT; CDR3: CASIVGSQRNEKLFF
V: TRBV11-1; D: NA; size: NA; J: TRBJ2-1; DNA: TGTGCCAGCAGCCCTAAGGCTAGCGCAGGAAACAATGAGCAGTTCTTC; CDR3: CASSPKASAGNNEQFF
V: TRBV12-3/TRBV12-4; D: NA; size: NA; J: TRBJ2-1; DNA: TGTGCCAGCAGTTTAGGCCCAGTCAATGAGCAGTTCTTC; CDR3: CASSLGPVNEQFF
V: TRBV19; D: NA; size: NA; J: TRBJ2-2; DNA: TGTGCCAGTAGTATAGGGGCCGGTCCCATGGTATTCGGGGAGCTGTTTTTT; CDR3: CASSIGAGPMVFGELFF
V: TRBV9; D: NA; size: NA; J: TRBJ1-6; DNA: TGTGCCAGCAGCCCACAGGAGAATTCACCCCTCCACTTT; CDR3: CASSPQENSPLHF
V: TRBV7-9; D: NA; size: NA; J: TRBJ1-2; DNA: TGTGCCAGCAGCTTAGGGGGCGTCTATGGCTACACCTTC; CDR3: CASSLGGVYGYTF
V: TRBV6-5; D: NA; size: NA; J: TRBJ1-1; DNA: TGTGCCACCCTTTTTGCAGGAAACACTGAAGCTTTCTTT; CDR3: CATLFAGNTEAFF
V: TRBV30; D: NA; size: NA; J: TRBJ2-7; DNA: TGTGCCTGGGGCGGGACCGGGACAGCTAGCTACGAGCAGTACTTC; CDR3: CAWGGTGTASYEQYF
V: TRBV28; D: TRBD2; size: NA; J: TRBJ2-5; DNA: TGTGCCAGCAAGGGACTAGCGGGATTCGGAGGGGAGACCCAGTACTTC; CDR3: CASKGLAGFGGETQYF
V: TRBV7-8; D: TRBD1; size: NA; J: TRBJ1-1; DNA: TGTGCCAGCAGCGCCTTACCGGGACAGGGTTCGGGCGAAGCTTTCTTT; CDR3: CASSALPGQGSGEAFF
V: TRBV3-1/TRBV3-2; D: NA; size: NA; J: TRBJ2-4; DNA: TGTGCCAGCAGCCAAGGAGGTAAAAACATTCAGTACTTC; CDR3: CASSQGGKNIQYF
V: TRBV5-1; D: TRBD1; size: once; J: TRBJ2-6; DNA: TGCGCCAGCAGCACGGACAGGGGGCTGTCTGGGGCCAACGTCCTGACTTTC; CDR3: CASSTDRGLSGANVLTF
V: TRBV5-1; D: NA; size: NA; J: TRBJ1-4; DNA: TGCGCCAGCAGCTTGGCCGGAGGGGCGCGTCCAACTAATGAAAAACTGTTTTTT; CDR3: CASSLAGGARPTNEKLFF
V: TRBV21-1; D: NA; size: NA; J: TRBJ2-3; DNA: TGTGCCAGCAGCCTGCGCCGCGGGAAAAGCGGGGACACAGATACGCAGTATTTT; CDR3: CASSLRRGKSGDTDTQYF
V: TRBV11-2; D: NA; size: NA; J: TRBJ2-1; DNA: TGTGCCAGCAGCTTAGGGACAGAAGGCTACAATGAGCAGTTCTTC; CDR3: CASSLGTEGYNEQFF
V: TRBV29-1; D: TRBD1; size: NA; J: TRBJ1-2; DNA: TGCAGCGCCCGACAGGGATTTCTCTATGGCTACACCTTC; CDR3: CSARQGFLYGYTF
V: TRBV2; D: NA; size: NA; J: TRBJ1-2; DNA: TGTGCCAGCCTGGAGGGGCGTAACTATGGCTACACCTTC; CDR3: CASLEGRNYGYTF
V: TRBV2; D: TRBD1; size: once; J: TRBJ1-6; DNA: TGTGCCAGCAATCTGCGGGACAGGGGTTCACCCCTCCACTTT; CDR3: CASNLRDRGSPLHF
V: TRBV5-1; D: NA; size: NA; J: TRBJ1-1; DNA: TGCGCCAGCAGCTTACAGGACAGTATGAACACTGAAGCTTTCTTT; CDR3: CASSLQDSMNTEAFF
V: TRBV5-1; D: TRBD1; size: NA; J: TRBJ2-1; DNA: TGCGCCAGCAGCGTGGGACAGGGTTTCTACAATGAGCAGTTCTTC; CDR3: CASSVGQGFYNEQFF
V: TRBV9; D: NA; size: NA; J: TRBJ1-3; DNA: TGTGCCAGCAGCGTAGCGGGGTCGAGCTCTGGAAACACCATATATTTT; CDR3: CASSVAGSSSGNTIYF
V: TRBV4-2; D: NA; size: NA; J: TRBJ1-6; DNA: TGTGCCAGCAGCCAAGAACAAGGAGGGGCCTATTCACCCCTCCACTTT; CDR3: CASSQEQGGAYSPLHF
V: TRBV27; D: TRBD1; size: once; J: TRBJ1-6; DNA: TGTGCCAGCCGAAATCCCGGACAGGCCTATAATTCACCCCTCCACTTT; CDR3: CASRNPGQAYNSPLHF
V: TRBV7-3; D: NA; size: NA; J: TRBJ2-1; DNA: TGTGCCAGCAGTTCCTCTATTCTCAATGAGCAGTTCTTC; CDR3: CASSSSILNEQFF
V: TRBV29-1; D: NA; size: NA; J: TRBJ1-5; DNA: TGCAGCGTTGAAGAACGGCGGAATCAGCCCCAGCATTTT; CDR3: CSVEERRNQPQHF
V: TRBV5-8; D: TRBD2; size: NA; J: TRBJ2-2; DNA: TGTGCCAGCAGCTTCCCTAGAGCGGGGGGGAGAACCGGGGAGCTGTTTTTT; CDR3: CASSFPRAGGRTGELFF
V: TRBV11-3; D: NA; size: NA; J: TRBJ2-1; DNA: TGTGCCAGCAGCTCCGGGGTCGATTACTCCTACAATGAGCAGTTCTTC; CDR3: CASSSGVDYSYNEQFF
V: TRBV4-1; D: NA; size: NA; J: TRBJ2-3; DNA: TGCGCCAGCAGCCGGGTGGGCGGGTTTGATACGCAGTATTTT; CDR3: CASSRVGGFDTQYF
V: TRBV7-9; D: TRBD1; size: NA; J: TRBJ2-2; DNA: TGTGCCAGCAGACCGGGACAGGGGAACACCGGGGAGCTGTTTTTT; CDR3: CASRPGQGNTGELFF
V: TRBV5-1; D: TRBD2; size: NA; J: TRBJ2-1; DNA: TGCGCCAGCAGCCCGACTAGCGGGAGGGCCTCTGAGCAGTTCTTC; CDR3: CASSPTSGRASEQFF
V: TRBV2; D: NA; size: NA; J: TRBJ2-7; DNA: TGTGCCAGCAGTATAAGCCCCGATGTGCAGTACTTC; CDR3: CASSISPDVQYF
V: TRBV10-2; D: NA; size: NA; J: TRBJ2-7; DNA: TGCGCCAGCAGCCTGGAGGGACGTCACTACGAGCAGTACTTC; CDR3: CASSLEGRHYEQYF
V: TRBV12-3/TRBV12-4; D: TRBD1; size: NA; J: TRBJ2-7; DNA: TGTGCCAGCAGTTTAAGACAGGGATTCGAGCAGTACTTC; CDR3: CASSLRQGFEQYF
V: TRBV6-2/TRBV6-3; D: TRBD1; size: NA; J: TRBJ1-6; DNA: TGTGCCAGCAGTTCTCGGGACAGGGAGGCTTCACCCCTCCACTTT; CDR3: CASSSRDREASPLHF
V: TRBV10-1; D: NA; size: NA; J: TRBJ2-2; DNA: TGCGCCAGCAGTGAGTCGATGCGGGCGCCCGGGGAGCTGTTTTTT; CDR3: CASSESMRAPGELFF
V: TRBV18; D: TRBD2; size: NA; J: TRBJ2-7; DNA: TGTGCCAGCTCTCAGACTAGCGGGACTCTCTACGAGCAGTACTTC; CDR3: CASSQTSGTLYEQYF
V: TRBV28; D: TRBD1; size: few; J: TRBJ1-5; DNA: TGTGCCAGCAGTTTGACAGGGAACAATCAGCCCCAGCATTTT; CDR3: CASSLTGNNQPQHF
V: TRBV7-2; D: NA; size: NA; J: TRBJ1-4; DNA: TGTGCCAGCAGCTCCCAGCGAAACCCTAATGAAAAACTGTTTTTT; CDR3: CASSSQRNPNEKLFF
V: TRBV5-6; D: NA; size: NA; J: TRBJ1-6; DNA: TGTGCCAGCAGCTTGTCGGCTAGAAAATCCTATAATTCACCCCTCCACTTT; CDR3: CASSLSARKSYNSPLHF
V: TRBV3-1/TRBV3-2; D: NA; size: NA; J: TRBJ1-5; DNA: TGTGCCAGCAGCCAAAAGGGTTTTTCAGGGGGCAATCAGCCCCAGCATTTT; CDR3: CASSQKGFSGGNQPQHF
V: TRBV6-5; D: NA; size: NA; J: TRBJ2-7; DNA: TGTGCCAGCAGTTACCCGGGAACCTACGAGCAGTACTTC; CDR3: CASSYPGTYEQYF
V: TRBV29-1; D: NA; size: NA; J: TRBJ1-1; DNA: TGCAGCGCTGCAGGACAGTTGAACACTGAAGCTTTCTTT; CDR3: CSAAGQLNTEAFF
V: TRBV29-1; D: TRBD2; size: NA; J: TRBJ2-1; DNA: TGCAGCGTTGAGGCTCTAGCGGGAGGGGGGGATGAGCAGTTCTTC; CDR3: CSVEALAGGGDEQFF
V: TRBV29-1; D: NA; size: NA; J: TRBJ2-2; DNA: TGCAGCGCTAAAACTTCTTCGAACACCGGGGAGCTGTTTTTT; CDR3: CSAKTSSNTGELFF
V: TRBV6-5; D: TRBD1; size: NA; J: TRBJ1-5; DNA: TGTGCCAGCAGTTGGACAGGGGGTAGCAATCAGCCCCAGCATTTT; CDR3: CASSWTGGSNQPQHF